This T cell receptor beta chain was found in a study of blood T cells in healthy people across ages. Through a sample-barcoded 5' primer and a J-beta primer mix, a second PCR was run for roughly 6 to 11 cycles. Each cDNA was tagged by a template-switch adaptor containing 12 random nucleotides. In TCRdb, the 5' RACE reads were re-called with MiXCR into one record per CDR3 protein. Of 700,000 or so distinct CDR3 sequences listed, about 20% are singletons. Study-level findings and limits: Estimates based on one million T cells were treated as lower bounds. It was not known whether donors were CMV positive (a possible confounder of expanded clonotype changes). Both higher diversity and more naive CD4+ cells marked long-lived donors when set against aged donors.

This clonotype was counted a few times. Its antigen is undetermined. CDR1 SGHVS and CDR2 FQNEAQ come from the germline V gene. With V trimmed by 3 bases and J by 0 bases, 4 bases remained unmatched. This CDR3 is 15 amino acids long. Sequencing was performed on blood. The receptor was isolated from a man between 65 and 79 years old in good health. This chain connects TRBV7-8 to TRBJ1-1; TRBD1 agrees at 7 bases. The CDR3 DNA follows: TGTGCCAGCAGCTTCGACAGGGCGGTGAACACTGAAGCTTTCTTT. The encoded protein is CASSFDRAVNTEAFF. The full variable domain, its missing parts supplied by reference TRBV7-8 and TRBJ1-1, is GAGVSQSPRYKVAKRGQDVALRCDPISGHVSLFWYQQALGQGPEFLTYFQNEAQLDKSGLPSDRFFAERPEGSVSTLKIQRTQQEDSAVYLCASSFDRAVNTEAFFGQGTRLTVV.